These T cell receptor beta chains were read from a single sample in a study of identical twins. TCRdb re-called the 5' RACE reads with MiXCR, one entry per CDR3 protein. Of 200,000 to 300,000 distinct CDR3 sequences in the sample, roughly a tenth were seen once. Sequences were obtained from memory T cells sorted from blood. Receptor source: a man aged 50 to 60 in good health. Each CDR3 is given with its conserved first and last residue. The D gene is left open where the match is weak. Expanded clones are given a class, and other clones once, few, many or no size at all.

CDR3aa: CASSPGTRTDTQYF; CDR3nt: TGTGCCAGCAGCCCTGGGACTAGGACAGATACGCAGTATTTT; v_gene: TRBV7-2; abundance: many; j_gene: TRBJ2-3; len: 14; d_gene: TRBD2
CDR3aa: CASSPRGRDGEQFF; CDR3nt: TGCGCCAGCAGCCCCCGGGGTCGGGATGGTGAGCAGTTCTTC; v_gene: TRBV5-1; abundance: few; j_gene: TRBJ2-1; len: 14; d_gene: NA
CDR3aa: CASSLRSDGRNQPQHF; CDR3nt: TGTGCCAGCAGCTTACGTTCCGACGGCAGGAATCAGCCCCAGCATTTT; v_gene: TRBV13; abundance: NA; j_gene: TRBJ1-5; len: 16; d_gene: NA
CDR3aa: CASSLGGRFYEQYF; CDR3nt: TGCGCCAGCAGCTTGGGAGGAAGATTCTACGAGCAGTACTTC; v_gene: TRBV5-1; abundance: NA; j_gene: TRBJ2-7; len: 14; d_gene: NA
CDR3aa: CSVGRTQETQYF; CDR3nt: TGCAGCGTCGGACGGACCCAAGAGACCCAGTACTTC; v_gene: TRBV29-1; abundance: many; j_gene: TRBJ2-5; len: 12; d_gene: NA
CDR3aa: CASSSDRASQPQHF; CDR3nt: TGTGCCAGCAGCTCCGACAGGGCCAGTCAGCCCCAGCATTTT; v_gene: TRBV7-2; abundance: many; j_gene: TRBJ1-5; len: 14; d_gene: TRBD1
CDR3aa: CASSLVRFMNEQFF; CDR3nt: TGTGCCAGCAGTTTGGTTCGGTTCATGAATGAGCAGTTCTTC; v_gene: TRBV28; abundance: many; j_gene: TRBJ2-1; len: 14; d_gene: NA
CDR3aa: CSANPGSRVGETQYF; CDR3nt: TGCAGTGCCAATCCAGGTTCGAGGGTAGGCGAGACCCAGTACTTC; v_gene: TRBV20-1; abundance: NA; j_gene: TRBJ2-5; len: 15; d_gene: NA
CDR3aa: CASIPSRNTEAFF; CDR3nt: TGTGCCAGTATCCCCAGTCGCAACACTGAAGCTTTCTTT; v_gene: TRBV19; abundance: NA; j_gene: TRBJ1-1; len: 13; d_gene: NA
CDR3aa: CASSHEQGALGKLFF; CDR3nt: TGTGCCAGCAGCCATGAACAGGGGGCATTAGGAAAACTGTTTTTT; v_gene: TRBV14; abundance: NA; j_gene: TRBJ1-4; len: 15; d_gene: TRBD1
CDR3aa: CASSVAPGANQPQHF; CDR3nt: TGTGCCAGCAGCGTAGCTCCAGGAGCGAATCAGCCCCAGCATTTT; v_gene: TRBV9; abundance: many; j_gene: TRBJ1-5; len: 15; d_gene: NA
CDR3aa: CASSEGWGGSTDTQYF; CDR3nt: TGTGCCAGCAGTGAAGGCTGGGGGGGTAGCACAGATACGCAGTATTTT; v_gene: TRBV2; abundance: NA; j_gene: TRBJ2-3; len: 16; d_gene: TRBD2